Given below is one T cell receptor beta chain in context. Here immunoSEQ multiplex PCR was the method, and the copy in TCRdb shows in-frame clones only, minus some. The sample yields 70,000 to 95,000 clones, approximately 92% seen once. These data belong to a study of T cell responses to AZD1222 COVID-19 vaccine. Trimming pared 7 bases from V and 5 bases from J, leaving 14 bases between. The CDR3 is 13 residues long. CDR1 LGHDT and CDR2 YNNKEL come from the germline V gene (reference sequence). The sequences come from peripheral blood, collected 28 days after the second AZD1222 dose. This chain connects TRBV3-1 (or the pseudogene TRBV3-2) to TRBJ1-1; D may be TRBD1 (5 bases). This clonotype was sampled from an adult who received the AZD1222 COVID-19 vaccine. CDR3 coding DNA: TGTGCCAGCACCCCCGGGGGTAGAACTGAAGCTTTCTTT. Residues: CASTPGGRTEAFF.